Listed below are T cell receptor beta chains from one sample, sequenced in a study of cytomegalovirus exposure and HLA in healthy donors. Sequencing was performed with immunoSEQ multiplex PCR; in TCRdb, only in-frame clones are kept and a portion is missing. The sample shows 95,000 to 150,000 clones, around 85% of them seen only once. Input material: PBMCs. These receptors were obtained from a woman in her twenties or thirties in good health and CMV-seronegative. Each CDR3 is given with its conserved first and last residue. D genes are given only for firm matches. Clone size is shown for a subset of rows, as once, few, many or a class of expanded clone.

TRBD1,16,.,TRBV25-1,TRBJ1-2,CASSAGWTGGVYGYTF,TGTGCCAGCAGTGCGGGGTGGACAGGGGGCGTCTATGGCTACACCTTC
TRBD1,15,.,TRBV2,TRBJ1-1,CASTDDRALGTEAFF,TGTGCCAGCACAGATGACAGGGCCCTAGGCACTGAAGCTTTCTTT
.,12,.,TRBV30,TRBJ1-2,CAWTQGNYGYTF,TGTGCCTGGACACAGGGAAACTATGGCTACACCTTC
.,15,.,TRBV6-5,TRBJ2-3,CASRGSRSSTDTQYF,TGTGCTTCTCGAGGCTCGAGATCTAGCACAGATACGCAGTATTTT
TRBD1,14,.,TRBV6-1,TRBJ1-5,CASSTFDRGQPQHF,TGTGCCAGCAGCACCTTCGACAGGGGTCAGCCCCAGCATTTT
.,14,few,TRBV5-4,TRBJ1-1,CASSLDRGNTEAFF,TGTGCCAGCAGCTTGGATAGGGGAAACACTGAAGCTTTCTTT
.,12,.,TRBV19,TRBJ1-2,CASSILGDGYTF,TGTGCCAGTAGTATATTGGGCGATGGCTACACCTTC
TRBD2,16,.,TRBV5-1,TRBJ2-5,CASSLPSGGPQETQYF,TGCGCCAGCAGCTTGCCTAGCGGGGGGCCCCAAGAGACCCAGTACTTC
.,15,once,TRBV7-2,TRBJ1-1,CASSLVGQINTEAFF,TGTGCCAGCAGCTTAGTGGGGCAGATTAACACTGAAGCTTTCTTT
.,12,.,TRBV30,TRBJ2-7,CAWSVLDGLQYF,TGTGCCTGGAGTGTACTAGATGGGTTGCAGTACTTC
TRBD1,14,.,TRBV7-6,TRBJ1-2,CASSGQGRVRGYTF,TGTGCCAGCAGCGGACAGGGGCGGGTGAGGGGCTACACCTTC
.,11,.,TRBV6-6,TRBJ2-1,CATVTVNEQFF,TGTGCCACCGTGACAGTAAATGAGCAGTTCTTC
.,15,.,TRBV5-1,TRBJ1-1,CASKGGAGSNTEAFF,TGCGCCAGCAAAGGCGGGGCTGGGTCGAACACTGAAGCTTTCTTT
.,14,.,TRBV5-4,TRBJ1-1,CASSSDSRGTEAFF,TGTGCCAGCAGCTCGGACTCCCGCGGCACTGAAGCTTTCTTT
.,17,.,TRBV27,TRBJ2-2,CASSLSILGQNTGELFF,TGTGCCAGCAGTTTATCTATTTTGGGACAGAACACCGGGGAGCTGTTTTTT
TRBD1,15,.,TRBV6-5,TRBJ1-2,CASSLGTGRVNGYTF,TGTGCCAGCAGCCTGGGGACAGGCCGGGTCAATGGCTACACCTTC
.,14,.,TRBV19,TRBJ1-1,CASSARRLNTEAFF,TGTGCCAGTAGTGCGAGGCGGCTGAACACTGAAGCTTTCTTT
TRBD1,13,once,TRBV18,TRBJ2-1,CASSNGQDNEQFF,TGTGCCAGCTCAAACGGACAGGACAATGAGCAGTTCTTC
.,14,once,TRBV5-6,TRBJ2-7,CASSWGDGSYEQYF,TGTGCCAGCAGCTGGGGGGACGGCTCCTACGAGCAGTACTTC
TRBD1,13,.,TRBV19,TRBJ2-7,CASRGTGGYEQYF,TGTGCCAGTAGGGGAACAGGGGGCTACGAGCAGTACTTC
.,16,.,TRBV5-6,TRBJ1-3,CASSLGGHVSGNTIYF,TGTGCCAGCAGCTTGGGGGGACACGTCTCTGGAAACACCATATATTTT
TRBD2,12,.,TRBV7-2,TRBJ2-3,CASARGADTQYF,TGTGCCAGCGCGCGGGGGGCAGATACGCAGTATTTT
.,14,.,TRBV30,TRBJ2-7,CAWSMDSLLYEQYF,TGTGCCTGGAGTATGGACAGTCTTCTCTACGAGCAGTACTTC
.,14,.,TRBV6-5,TRBJ2-3,CASSQISGADTQYF,TGTGCCAGCAGCCAGATTAGCGGAGCAGATACGCAGTATTTT